Below are 5 T cell receptor beta chains sequenced from a single sample in a study of control samples from healthy donors and cancer patients. TCRdb's table, derived via immunoSEQ multiplex PCR, lists solely in-frame clones and lacks some. The sample has 50,000 to 55,000 clones; roughly 90% are singletons. The specimen was PBMCs. These receptors all stem from a middle-aged man with colorectal cancer.

This clone is a singleton in its sample. The chain links TRBV29-1 to TRBJ2-7, with D uncertain. Germline CDR1 and CDR2: SQVTM and ANQGSEA. The CDR3 is 11 amino acids. V lost 4 bases, J lost 6 bases, and 10 bases lay in between. The CDR3 sequence is CSVGARSEQYF. CDR3 DNA: TGCAGCGTTGGGGCCAGGAGCGAGCAGTACTTC.

CDR3 loop: CATSDPLVSEAFF. For the CDR3, the DNA is TGTGCCACCAGTGACCCCCTAGTGTCAGAAGCTTTCTTT. The rearrangement joins TRBV24-1 to TRBJ1-1; no firm D call. The CDR3 consists of 13 residues. Germline V lookup: CDR1 KGHDR, CDR2 SFDVKD. The ends were cut back, 4 bases at V and 8 bases at J, with 13 bases in the middle.

The V call is TRBV9, the J call TRBJ1-6; 9 bases are a match to TRBD1. Germline CDR1 is SGDLS and CDR2 is YYNGEE. The CDR3 extends over 15 amino acids. J lost 9 bases, V lost 0 bases, and 4 bases had no gene match. The chain's CDR3 is CASSVGTGGSSPLHF. As DNA, the CDR3 is TGTGCCAGCAGCGTAGGCACAGGGGGCTCTTCACCCCTCCACTTT.

The chain carries TRBV6-5 and TRBJ2-4; D remains unclear. The CDR3 has 12 amino acids. V lost 5 bases, J lost 8 bases, and 10 bases lay in between. Germline V gene lookup returns CDR1 MNHEY and CDR2 SVGAGI. In DNA form, the CDR3 reads TGTGCCAGCAGTCCTACACCGGACATTCAGTACTTC. It translates to CASSPTPDIQYF.

This rearrangement joins TRBV30 to TRBJ1-5; D may be TRBD1 (6 bases). V was pared by 1 base and J by 6 bases, with 10 bases between. CDR1 GTSNPN and CDR2 SVGIG come from the germline V gene (reference sequence). This CDR3 is 13 amino acids long. Here the CDR3 DNA reads TGTGCCTGGAGTGGAAGGGGGGCTCAGCCCCAGCATTTT. Its translation: CAWSGRGAQPQHF.